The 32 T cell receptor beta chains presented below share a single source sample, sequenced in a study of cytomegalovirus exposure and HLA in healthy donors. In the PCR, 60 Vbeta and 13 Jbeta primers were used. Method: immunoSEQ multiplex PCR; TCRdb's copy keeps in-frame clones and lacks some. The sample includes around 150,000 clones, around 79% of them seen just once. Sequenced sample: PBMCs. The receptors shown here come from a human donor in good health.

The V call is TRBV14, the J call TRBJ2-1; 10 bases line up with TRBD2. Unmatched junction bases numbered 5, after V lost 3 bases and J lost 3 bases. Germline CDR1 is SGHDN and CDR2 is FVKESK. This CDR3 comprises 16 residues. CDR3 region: CASSQEGLADYNEQFF. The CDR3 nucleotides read TGTGCCAGCAGCCAGGAAGGACTAGCGGACTACAATGAGCAGTTCTTC.

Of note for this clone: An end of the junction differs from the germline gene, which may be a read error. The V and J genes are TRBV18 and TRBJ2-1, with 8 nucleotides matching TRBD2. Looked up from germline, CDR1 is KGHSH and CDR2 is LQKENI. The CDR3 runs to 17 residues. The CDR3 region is CASSPPVGAGEYNEQFF. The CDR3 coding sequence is TGTGCCAGCTCGCCACCCGTGGGAGCGGGGGAATACAATGAGCAGTTCTTC.

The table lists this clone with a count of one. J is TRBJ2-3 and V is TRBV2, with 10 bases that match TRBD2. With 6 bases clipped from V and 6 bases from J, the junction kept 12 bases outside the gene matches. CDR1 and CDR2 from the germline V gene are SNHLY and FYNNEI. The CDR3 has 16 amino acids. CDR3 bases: TGTGCCAGCAGGGCCCTGGCTAGCGGGGGAGGGGATACGCAGTATTTT. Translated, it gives CASRALASGGGDTQYF.

The CDR3 reads CASSPIFGQGTSPLHF. DNA of the CDR3: TGCGCCAGCAGCCCAATATTCGGACAGGGAACCTCACCCCTCCACTTT. The V and J genes are TRBV4-1 and TRBJ1-6; 8 bases are a match to TRBD1. The length of the CDR3 is 16 residues. Trimming removed 4 bases from V and 10 bases from J; junction bases left unmatched: 12. In germline, CDR1 is MGHRA, CDR2 YSYEKL.

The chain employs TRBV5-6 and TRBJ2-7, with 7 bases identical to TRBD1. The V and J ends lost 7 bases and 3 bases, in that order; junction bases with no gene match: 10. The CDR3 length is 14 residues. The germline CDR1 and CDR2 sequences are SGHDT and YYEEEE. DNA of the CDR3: TGTGCCAGCGGACCACCGGGGACAGTCTACGAGCAGTACTTC. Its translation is CASGPPGTVYEQYF.

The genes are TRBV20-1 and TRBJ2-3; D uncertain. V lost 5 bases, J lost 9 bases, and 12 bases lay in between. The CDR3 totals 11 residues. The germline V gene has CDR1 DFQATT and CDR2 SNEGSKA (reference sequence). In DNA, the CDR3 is TGCAGTGCTTTATACCAGAGGACGCAGTATTTT. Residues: CSALYQRTQYF.

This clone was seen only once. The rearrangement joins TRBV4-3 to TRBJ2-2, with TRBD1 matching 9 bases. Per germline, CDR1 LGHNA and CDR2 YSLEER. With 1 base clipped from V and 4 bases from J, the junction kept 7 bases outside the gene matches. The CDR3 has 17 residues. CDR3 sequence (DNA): TGCGCCAGCAGCCAAGTGACAGGGGGGATTGGCACCGGGGAGCTGTTTTTT. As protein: CASSQVTGGIGTGELFF.

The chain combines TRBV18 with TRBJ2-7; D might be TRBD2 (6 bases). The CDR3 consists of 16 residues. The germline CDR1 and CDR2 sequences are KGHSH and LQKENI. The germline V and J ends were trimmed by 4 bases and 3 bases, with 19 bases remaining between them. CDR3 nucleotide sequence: TGTGCCAGCTCACAACTACCGGGACTCGACTTCTACGAGCAGTACTTC. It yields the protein CASSQLPGLDFYEQYF.

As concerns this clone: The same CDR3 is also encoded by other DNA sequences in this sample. The CDR3 loop reads CASSLDRYTEAFF. In DNA, the CDR3 is TGCGCCAGCAGCTTGGACAGATACACTGAAGCTTTCTTT. The rearrangement uses TRBV5-1 and TRBJ1-1; D unclear. The V gene's germline CDR1 is SGHRS and CDR2 YFSETQ. Deletions cut 0 bases from V and 3 bases from J, with 6 bases between. The CDR3 spans 13 residues.

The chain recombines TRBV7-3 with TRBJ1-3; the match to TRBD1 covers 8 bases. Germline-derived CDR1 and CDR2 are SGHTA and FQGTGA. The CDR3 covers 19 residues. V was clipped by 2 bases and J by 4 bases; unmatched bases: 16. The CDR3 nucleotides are TGTGCCAGCAGCTTACTGCCGGAGACAGGGGCCTCTGGGGGAAACACCATATATTTT. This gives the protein CASSLLPETGASGGNTIYF.

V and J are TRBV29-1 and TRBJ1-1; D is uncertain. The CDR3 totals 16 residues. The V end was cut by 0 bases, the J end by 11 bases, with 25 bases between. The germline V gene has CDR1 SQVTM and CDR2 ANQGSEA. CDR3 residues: CSVEDLLRTGLSTAFF. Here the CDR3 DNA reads TGCAGCGTTGAAGATCTTCTACGGACGGGGTTGTCTACGGCTTTCTTT.

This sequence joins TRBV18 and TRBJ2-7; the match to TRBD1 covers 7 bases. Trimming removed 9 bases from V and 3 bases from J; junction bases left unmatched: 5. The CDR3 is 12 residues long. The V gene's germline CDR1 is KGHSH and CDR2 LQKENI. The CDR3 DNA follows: TGTGCCAGACTTCGGGACAGCTACGAGCAGTACTTC. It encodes CARLRDSYEQYF.

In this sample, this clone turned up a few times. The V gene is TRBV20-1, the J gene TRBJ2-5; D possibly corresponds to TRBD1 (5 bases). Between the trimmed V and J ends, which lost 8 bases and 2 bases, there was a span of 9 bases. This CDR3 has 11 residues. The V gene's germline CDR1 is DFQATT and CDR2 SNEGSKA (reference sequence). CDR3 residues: CSFRQQETQYF. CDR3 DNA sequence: TGCAGTTTCCGACAGCAAGAGACCCAGTACTTC.

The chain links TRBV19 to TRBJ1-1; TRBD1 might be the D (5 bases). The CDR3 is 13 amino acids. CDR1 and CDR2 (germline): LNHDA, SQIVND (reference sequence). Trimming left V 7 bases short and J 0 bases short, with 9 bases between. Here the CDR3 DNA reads TGTGCCAGTACCTGGACACTGAACACTGAAGCTTTCTTT. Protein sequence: CASTWTLNTEAFF.

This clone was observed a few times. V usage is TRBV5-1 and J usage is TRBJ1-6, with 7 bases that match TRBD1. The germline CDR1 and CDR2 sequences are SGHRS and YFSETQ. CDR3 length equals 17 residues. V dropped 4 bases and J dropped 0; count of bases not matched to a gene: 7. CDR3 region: CASSTGQSNSYNSPLHF. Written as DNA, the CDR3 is TGCGCCAGCAGCACGGGACAGTCTAACTCCTATAATTCACCCCTCCACTTT.

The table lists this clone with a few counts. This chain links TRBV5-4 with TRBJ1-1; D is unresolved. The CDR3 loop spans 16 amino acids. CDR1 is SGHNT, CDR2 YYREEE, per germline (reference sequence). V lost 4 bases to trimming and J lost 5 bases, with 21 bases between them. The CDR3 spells CASSGPQRAGRTEAFF. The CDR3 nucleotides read TGTGCCAGCAGCGGACCTCAGAGGGCAGGTAGGACTGAAGCTTTCTTT.

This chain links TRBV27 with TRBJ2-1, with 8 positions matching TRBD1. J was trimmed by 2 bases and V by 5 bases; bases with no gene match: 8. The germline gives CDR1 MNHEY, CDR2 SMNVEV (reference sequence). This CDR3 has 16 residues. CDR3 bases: TGTGCCAGCAGTCCCCAGGGGGCCGGCCCCTACAATGAGCAGTTCTTC. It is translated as CASSPQGAGPYNEQFF.

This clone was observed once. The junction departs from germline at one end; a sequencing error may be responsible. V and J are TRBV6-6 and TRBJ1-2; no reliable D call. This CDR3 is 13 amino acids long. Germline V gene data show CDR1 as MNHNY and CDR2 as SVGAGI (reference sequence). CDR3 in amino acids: CASSYEGGYGYPF. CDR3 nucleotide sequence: TGTGCCAGCAGTTACGAGGGTGGCTATGGCTACCCCTTC.

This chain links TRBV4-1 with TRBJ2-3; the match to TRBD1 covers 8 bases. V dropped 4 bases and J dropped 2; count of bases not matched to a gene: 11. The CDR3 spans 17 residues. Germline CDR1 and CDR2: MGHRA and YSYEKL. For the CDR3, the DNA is TGCGCCAGCAGCCTGGTCGGGACAGGAGGATACACAGATACGCAGTATTTT. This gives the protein CASSLVGTGGYTDTQYF.

CDR3 in amino acids: CASSESWGGGEQYF. CDR3 DNA sequence: TGTGCCAGCAGTGAAAGTTGGGGGGGAGGCGAGCAGTACTTC. The chain employs TRBV6-1 and TRBJ2-7, with TRBD2 matching 7 bases. The CDR3 consists of 14 residues. With 2 bases clipped from V and 6 bases from J, the junction kept 7 bases outside the gene matches. The germline gives CDR1 MNHNS, CDR2 SASEGT.

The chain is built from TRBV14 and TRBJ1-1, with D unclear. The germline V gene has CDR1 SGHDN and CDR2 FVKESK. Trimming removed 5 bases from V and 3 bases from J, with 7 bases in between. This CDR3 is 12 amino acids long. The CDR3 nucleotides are TGTGCCAGCAGCGTCAGTTACACTGAAGCTTTCTTT. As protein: CASSVSYTEAFF.

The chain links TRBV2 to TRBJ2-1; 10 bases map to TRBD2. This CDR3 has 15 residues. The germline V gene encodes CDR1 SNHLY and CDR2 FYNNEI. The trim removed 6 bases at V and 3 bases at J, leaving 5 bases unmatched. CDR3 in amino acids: CASSASGSNYNEQFF. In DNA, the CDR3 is TGTGCCAGCAGCGCTAGCGGGAGTAACTACAATGAGCAGTTCTTC.

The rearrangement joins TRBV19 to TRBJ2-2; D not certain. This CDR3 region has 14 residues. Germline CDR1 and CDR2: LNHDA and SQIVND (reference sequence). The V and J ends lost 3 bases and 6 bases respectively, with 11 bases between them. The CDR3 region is CASSMTRGPGELFF. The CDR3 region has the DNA TGTGCCAGTAGTATGACCCGCGGCCCCGGGGAGCTGTTTTTT.

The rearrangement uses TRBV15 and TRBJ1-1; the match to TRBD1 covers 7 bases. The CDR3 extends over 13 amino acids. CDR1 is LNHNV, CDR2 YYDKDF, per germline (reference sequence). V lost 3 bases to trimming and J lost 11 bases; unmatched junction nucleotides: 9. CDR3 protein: CATSSPGGAGAFF. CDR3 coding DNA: TGTGCCACCAGCAGCCCAGGGGGTGCTGGGGCTTTCTTT.

CDR3 bases: TGCAGCGTTGGGGGACTAGCGGGACTCTACAATGAGCAGTTCTTC. Its protein product is CSVGGLAGLYNEQFF. V and J are TRBV29-1 and TRBJ2-1, with 13 bases lining up with TRBD2. Trimming at V came to 4 bases and at J to 3 bases, leaving 3 bases not matched to a gene. The CDR3 is made up of 15 amino acids. Germline loops: CDR1 SQVTM, CDR2 ANQGSEA.

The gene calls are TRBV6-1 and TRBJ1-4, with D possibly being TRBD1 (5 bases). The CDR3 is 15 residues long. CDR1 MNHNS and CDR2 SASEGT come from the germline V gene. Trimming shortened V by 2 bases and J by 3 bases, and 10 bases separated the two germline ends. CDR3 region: CASSERQWANEKLFF. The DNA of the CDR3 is TGTGCCAGCAGTGAACGACAGTGGGCTAATGAAAAACTGTTTTTT.

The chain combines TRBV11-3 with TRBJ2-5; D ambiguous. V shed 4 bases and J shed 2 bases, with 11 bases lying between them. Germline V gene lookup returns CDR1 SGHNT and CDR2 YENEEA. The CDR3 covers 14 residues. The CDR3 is CASSSKTRQETQYF. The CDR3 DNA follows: TGTGCCAGCAGCTCAAAAACACGTCAAGAGACCCAGTACTTC.

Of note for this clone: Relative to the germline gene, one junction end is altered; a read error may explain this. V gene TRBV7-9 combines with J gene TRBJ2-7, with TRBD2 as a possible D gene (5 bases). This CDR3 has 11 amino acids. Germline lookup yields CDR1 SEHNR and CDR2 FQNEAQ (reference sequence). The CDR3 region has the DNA TGTTCCAGCATGGAGGACTACGAGCAGTACTTC. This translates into CSSMEDYEQYF.

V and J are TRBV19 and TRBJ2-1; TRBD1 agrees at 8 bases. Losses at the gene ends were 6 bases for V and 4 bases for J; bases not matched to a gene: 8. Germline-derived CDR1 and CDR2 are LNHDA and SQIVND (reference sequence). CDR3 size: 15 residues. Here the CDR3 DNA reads TGTGCCAGTAGCCTTCTGGACAGGGCTTACAATGAGCAGTTCTTC. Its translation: CASSLLDRAYNEQFF.

The CDR3 reads CASSVSGGADTEAFF. The CDR3 nucleotides read TGTGCCAGCAGCGTCTCAGGGGGCGCTGACACTGAAGCTTTCTTT. This sequence joins TRBV7-9 and TRBJ1-1; TRBD1 agrees at 8 bases. The CDR3 sequence is 15 residues long. V dropped 5 bases and J dropped 3; count of bases not matched to a gene: 8. Germline V gene sequence: CDR1 SEHNR, CDR2 FQNEAQ (reference sequence).

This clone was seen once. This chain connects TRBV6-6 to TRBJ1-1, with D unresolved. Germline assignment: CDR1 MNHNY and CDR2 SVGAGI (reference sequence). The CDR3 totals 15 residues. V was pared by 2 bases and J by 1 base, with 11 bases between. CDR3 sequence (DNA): TGTGCCAGCAGTTACCCTAGGTCGGGGAACACTGAAGCTTTCTTT. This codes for CASSYPRSGNTEAFF.

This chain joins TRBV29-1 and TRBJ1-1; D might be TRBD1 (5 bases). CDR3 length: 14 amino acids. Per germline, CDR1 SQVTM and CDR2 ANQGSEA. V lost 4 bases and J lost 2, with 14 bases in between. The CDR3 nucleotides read TGCAGCGTTGTCAAGGTGGGACTCAACACTGAAGCTTTCTTT. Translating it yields CSVVKVGLNTEAFF.